These T cell receptor beta chains were read from a single sample in a study of cytomegalovirus exposure and HLA in healthy donors. Clones were read by immunoSEQ multiplex PCR, and TCRdb kept only the in-frame ones, dropping some. This table holds about 87,000 clones, over 70% found once. The specimen sequenced was PBMCs. The receptors derive from a man aged 30-40 years in good health and CMV-seropositive. The CDR3 runs from the conserved cysteine through the conserved F or W. A D gene is named only where the DNA matches it firmly. Size is stated for part of the rows, as once, few or many counts, or as a class when the clone is expanded.

NA,NA,TRBJ2-2,TRBV2,CASGFLGQNTGELFF,TGTGCCAGCGGTTTTCTGGGACAGAACACCGGGGAGCTGTTTTTT
NA,TRBD1,TRBJ2-7,TRBV7-9,CASSPGQGAEYF,TGTGCCAGCAGCCCAGGACAGGGGGCTGAATACTTC
NA,TRBD1,TRBJ2-5,TRBV7-9,CASSLSRGRRAETQYF,TGTGCCAGCAGCTTAAGCAGGGGGCGGAGGGCAGAGACCCAGTACTTC
NA,TRBD1,TRBJ2-7,TRBV5-1,CASSLGQGTYSYEQYF,TGCGCCAGCAGCTTGGGACAGGGGACCTACTCCTACGAGCAGTACTTC
NA,NA,TRBJ1-6,TRBV27,CASSLSYQATSYNSPLHF,TGTGCCAGCAGTTTATCGTATCAGGCCACGTCCTATAATTCACCCCTCCACTTT
NA,TRBD2,TRBJ2-3,TRBV5-6,CASSFPTSGGGDTQYF,TGTGCCAGCAGCTTCCCTACTAGCGGGGGGGGAGATACGCAGTATTTT
NA,NA,TRBJ2-7,TRBV5-1,CASSYGQPRPYEQYF,TGCGCCAGCAGCTATGGACAGCCTAGGCCCTACGAGCAGTACTTC
NA,TRBD1,TRBJ1-4,TRBV5-1,CASSLGDRGANEKLFF,TGCGCCAGCAGCTTGGGGGACAGGGGAGCTAATGAAAAACTGTTTTTT
NA,NA,TRBJ2-6,TRBV27,CASSSFSSGANVLTF,TGTGCCAGCAGTTCCTTCAGCTCTGGGGCCAACGTCCTGACTTTC
NA,NA,TRBJ2-7,TRBV6-5,CASSYMADYEQYF,TGTGCCAGCAGTTACATGGCAGATTACGAGCAGTACTTC
NA,NA,TRBJ2-1,TRBV5-1,CASSPRRPSYNEQFF,TGCGCCAGCAGCCCAAGGAGGCCCTCCTACAATGAGCAGTTCTTC
NA,TRBD1,TRBJ2-2,TRBV19,CASSGTGYTGELFF,TGTGCCAGTAGTGGGACAGGGTACACCGGGGAGCTGTTTTTT
NA,TRBD2,TRBJ2-3,TRBV9,CASSVGVAGHTDTQYF,TGTGCCAGCAGCGTAGGGGTAGCGGGCCACACAGATACGCAGTATTTT
NA,TRBD1,TRBJ2-7,TRBV30,CAWSVGQGASEQYF,TGTGCCTGGAGTGTGGGTCAGGGGGCCTCCGAGCAGTACTTC
NA,TRBD2,TRBJ2-5,TRBV7-2,CASSPGGLAAETQYF,TGTGCCAGCAGTCCCGGTGGGCTAGCGGCAGAGACCCAGTACTTC
NA,TRBD1,TRBJ1-5,TRBV6-1,CASSAPGQGNNQPQHF,TGTGCCAGCAGTGCTCCGGGACAGGGGAACAATCAGCCCCAGCATTTT
NA,NA,TRBJ1-5,TRBV6-5,CASSWAGENQPQHF,TGTGCCAGCAGCTGGGCGGGGGAAAATCAGCCCCAGCATTTT
few,NA,TRBJ2-7,TRBV29-1,CSVVQANTYEQYF,TGCAGCGTTGTCCAGGCAAACACCTACGAGCAGTACTTC
NA,TRBD1,TRBJ2-6,TRBV5-1,CASSLVGTGGHSGANVLTF,TGCGCCAGCAGCTTGGTCGGGACAGGGGGACACTCTGGGGCCAACGTCCTGACTTTC
few,TRBD1,TRBJ2-7,TRBV9,CASSPGQGMAYEQYF,TGTGCCAGCAGCCCGGGACAGGGGATGGCCTACGAGCAGTACTTC
NA,NA,TRBJ2-1,TRBV18,CASSPQGNEQFF,TGTGCCAGCTCACCACAGGGGAATGAGCAGTTCTTC
NA,NA,TRBJ2-2,TRBV29-1,CSVVSGYNTGELFF,TGCAGCGTTGTGTCAGGGTATAACACCGGGGAGCTGTTTTTT
NA,NA,TRBJ2-1,TRBV4-1,CASSHVMSSYNEQFF,TGCGCCAGCAGCCACGTTATGAGCTCCTACAATGAGCAGTTCTTC
once,NA,TRBJ1-2,TRBV2,CASTRDYGYTF,TGTGCCAGCACCAGGGACTATGGCTACACCTTC
NA,TRBD2,TRBJ2-1,TRBV29-1,CSGGTSGYNEQFF,TGCAGCGGCGGGACTAGCGGGTACAATGAGCAGTTCTTC
NA,NA,TRBJ1-1,TRBV5-5,CASTQGAGMNTEAFF,TGTGCCAGCACCCAAGGGGCAGGGATGAACACTGAAGCTTTCTTT
NA,NA,TRBJ1-2,TRBV18,CASSPEAGIGYGYTF,TGTGCCAGCTCACCAGAGGCAGGGATCGGCTATGGCTACACCTTC
few,TRBD1,TRBJ1-5,TRBV27,CASSLTFGTGNNQPQHF,TGTGCCAGCAGTCTGACCTTTGGGACAGGGAACAATCAGCCCCAGCATTTT
NA,NA,TRBJ1-1,TRBV19,CASTDRGVGNTEAFF,TGTGCCAGTACCGATCGGGGGGTTGGGAACACTGAAGCTTTCTTT
NA,TRBD2,TRBJ2-3,TRBV4-2,CASSQERLAGGVAPPDTQYF,TGTGCCAGCAGCCAAGAGCGGCTAGCGGGGGGGGTGGCTCCCCCAGATACGCAGTATTTT